Below are 29 T cell receptor beta chains sequenced from a single sample in a study of HIV-infected patients and healthy controls. cDNA was made from about 500 ng RNA using alpha and beta constant primers. Alpha and beta chain libraries were made separately by chain-specific third strand synthesis with multiplexing indices. One entry per CDR3 protein results from TCRdb running MiXCR on the 5' RACE reads. The sample includes roughly 20,000 distinct CDR3 sequences, roughly 7.9% of them seen just once. Follow-up blood was drawn about 14 weeks, roughly three months, after antiretroviral therapy began. All unsorted peripheral T cells were captured because whole blood was used without fractionation. The sample consisted of blood, taken during antiretroviral therapy. These receptors were obtained from an adult with HIV infection.

This clonotype came up many times. V is TRBV7-8 and J is TRBJ1-6; D unclear. The CDR3 sequence is 15 residues long. V lost 0 bases to trimming and J lost 8 bases, with 11 bases between them. From germline, CDR1 is SGHVS and CDR2 FQNEAQ. This CDR3 reads CASSLAARSDSPLHF. The CDR3, as DNA: TGTGCCAGCAGCTTAGCAGCCAGGTCTGATTCACCCCTCCACTTT.

This clonotype was seen repeatedly, ten times or more. The chain couples TRBV19 to TRBJ1-3; 7 bases agree with TRBD1. CDR1 LNHDA and CDR2 SQIVND come from the germline V gene (reference sequence). This CDR3 region has 14 residues. After removal of 6 bases from V and 7 bases from J, the junction contained 9 bases not matched to a gene. In DNA, the CDR3 is TGTGCCAGTAGCCCTAAGGACAGGCCGAACACCATATATTTT. It specifies CASSPKDRPNTIYF.

This clonotype was seen ten or more times. The V gene is TRBV30, the J gene TRBJ1-5; 9 nucleotides match TRBD1. The germline V gene encodes CDR1 GTSNPN and CDR2 SVGIG (reference sequence). After removal of 3 bases from V and 2 bases from J, the junction contained 8 bases not matched to a gene. This CDR3 contains 16 residues. DNA of the CDR3: TGTGCCTGGAGCGCTGGACAGGGGTATGGCAATCAGCCCCAGCATTTT. Protein sequence: CAWSAGQGYGNQPQHF. Using reference TRBV30 and TRBJ1-5 for the parts outside the CDR3, the full variable domain is SQTIHQWPATLVQPVGSPLSLECTVEGTSNPNLYWYRQAAGRGLQLLFYSVGIGQISSEVPQNLSASRPQDRQFILSSKKLLLSDSGFYLCAWSAGQGYGNQPQHFGDGTRLSIL.

This clonotype came up many times. The chain couples TRBV6-2 or TRBV6-3 to TRBJ1-2; 10 bases line up with TRBD1. Germline CDR1 MNHEY, CDR2 SVGEGT. The CDR3 sequence is 15 residues long. J lost 4 bases, V lost 6 bases, and 8 bases had no gene match. The CDR3 DNA reads as TGTGCCAGCAGCCTCGACAGGGGGCTTGTCTATGGCTACACCTTC. This translates into CASSLDRGLVYGYTF.

The table lists this clonotype with many counts. The J gene is TRBJ1-6, the V gene TRBV11-2; D uncertain. The V and J ends lost 1 base and 9 bases respectively, with 10 bases between them. The CDR3 has 14 residues. Germline V gives CDR1 SGHAT, CDR2 FQNNGV. The CDR3 DNA follows: TGTGCCAGCAGCTTAGCAGCCAGGATTTCACCCCTCCACTTT. It specifies CASSLAARISPLHF. Together with reference TRBV11-2 and TRBJ1-6, the CDR3 gives the full variable domain: EAGVAQSPRYKIIEKRQSVAFWCNPISGHATLYWYQQILGQGPKLLIQFQNNGVVDDSQLPKDRFSAERLKGVDSTLKIQPAKLEDSAVYLCASSLAARISPLHFGNGTRLTVT.

The sample holds many counts of this clonotype. The chain uses TRBV14 and TRBJ1-2; a possible D gene is TRBD1 (6 bases). Between the trimmed V and J ends, which lost 2 bases and 6 bases, there was a span of 13 bases. Germline assignment: CDR1 SGHDN and CDR2 FVKESK. The CDR3 is 14 residues long. CDR3 amino acids: CASSQRPGHDGYTF. The CDR3 DNA sequence: TGTGCCAGCAGCCAACGTCCGGGACACGATGGCTACACCTTC.

The table lists this clonotype with many counts. This sequence joins TRBV2 and TRBJ2-1, with 12 bases fitting TRBD2. Germline V gene data show CDR1 as SNHLY and CDR2 as FYNNEI. The CDR3 is 13 amino acids. V lost 10 bases to trimming and J lost 9 bases; unmatched junction nucleotides: 7. DNA for the CDR3: TGTGCCACGACTAGCGGGAGAACTAGTGAGCAGTTCTTC. Its translation: CATTSGRTSEQFF.

This clonotype was found many times. CDR3: CASSPALGAGGVNEQFF. As DNA, the CDR3 is TGTGCCAGCAGTCCTGCGCTGGGAGCGGGGGGCGTGAATGAGCAGTTCTTC. The V and J genes are TRBV27 and TRBJ2-1; 9 bases match TRBD2. With 5 bases clipped from V and 7 bases from J, the junction kept 15 bases outside the gene matches. Germline V gives CDR1 MNHEY, CDR2 SMNVEV (reference sequence). The CDR3 spans 17 residues.

This clonotype was seen at least ten times. The rearrangement links TRBV7-3 to TRBJ1-2, with 7 bases aligning to TRBD1. This CDR3 spans 15 amino acids. Germline assignment: CDR1 SGHTA and CDR2 FQGTGA. After removal of 1 base from V and 4 bases from J, the junction contained 6 bases not matched to a gene. CDR3 in amino acids: CASSLNTGATYGYTF. DNA for the CDR3: TGTGCCAGCAGCTTAAATACAGGGGCAACCTATGGCTACACCTTC. The full variable domain, completed using reference TRBV7-3 and TRBJ1-2, is GAGVSQTPSNKVTEKGKYVELRCDPISGHTALYWYRQSLGQGPEFLIYFQGTGAADDSGLPNDRFFAVRPEGSVSTLKIQRTERGDSAVYLCASSLNTGATYGYTFGSGTRLTVV.

This clonotype was observed at least ten times. The chain uses TRBV5-5 and TRBJ2-3; tentatively, D is TRBD1 (6 bases). The V and J ends lost 3 bases and 5 bases respectively, with 13 bases between them. The CDR3 is made up of 14 amino acids. Germline CDR1 is SGHKS and CDR2 is YYEKEE (reference sequence). CDR3 in amino acids: CASSYPGQKDTQYF. The CDR3 nucleotides read TGTGCCAGCAGCTACCCCGGACAGAAAGATACGCAGTATTTT.

The chain employs TRBV30 and TRBJ2-7; D perhaps matches TRBD1 (6 bases). CDR3 length: 11 residues. V gave up 5 bases and J gave up 3 bases, with 8 bases separating them. The germline V gene encodes CDR1 GTSNPN and CDR2 SVGIG (reference sequence). CDR3 loop: CAWGGNYEQYF. CDR3 in DNA: TGTGCCTGGGGGGGCAACTACGAGCAGTACTTC. Using reference TRBV30 and TRBJ2-7 for the parts outside the CDR3, the full variable domain is SQTIHQWPATLVQPVGSPLSLECTVEGTSNPNLYWYRQAAGRGLQLLFYSVGIGQISSEVPQNLSASRPQDRQFILSSKKLLLSDSGFYLCAWGGNYEQYFGPGTRLTVT.

The sample holds many counts of this clonotype. The chain uses TRBV7-3 and TRBJ2-6; 8 bases match TRBD1. Trimming at V came to 2 bases and at J to 0 bases, leaving 9 bases not matched to a gene. Germline V gene lookup returns CDR1 SGHTA and CDR2 FQGTGA. This CDR3 is built from 19 residues. The CDR3 nucleotides are TGTGCCAGCAGCTTAGTTGGGACAGGTGGAAGCTCTGGGGCCAACGTCCTGACTTTC. Protein: CASSLVGTGGSSGANVLTF.

This clonotype showed up many times. The chain combines TRBV3-1 with TRBJ2-5; 7 nucleotides line up with TRBD2. The germline V gene has CDR1 LGHDT and CDR2 YNNKEL (reference sequence). This CDR3 spans 16 amino acids. Losses at the gene ends were 1 base for V and 5 bases for J; bases not matched to a gene: 10. In DNA form, the CDR3 reads TGTGCCAGCAGCCAAGGACCGGGACTAAGGGCGGAGACCCAGTACTTC. It codes for CASSQGPGLRAETQYF.

This clonotype was recorded at least ten times. This sequence joins TRBV5-5 and TRBJ1-6; D remains unclear. V gave up 0 bases and J gave up 5 bases, with 6 bases separating them. Germline lookup yields CDR1 SGHKS and CDR2 YYEKEE (reference sequence). This CDR3 has 14 residues. CDR3 bases: TGTGCCAGCAGCTTGGGGACTAATAATTCACCCCTCCACTTT. Translated: CASSLGTNNSPLHF.

This clonotype is judged large. J is TRBJ1-2 and V is TRBV5-1; possibly TRBD1 for D (6 bases). Per germline, CDR1 SGHRS and CDR2 YFSETQ. Trimming shortened V by 0 bases and J by 4 bases, and 16 bases separated the two germline ends. This CDR3 is built from 16 residues. The CDR3, as DNA: TGCGCCAGCAGCTTGGAGCAGGGGAAATTTTCCTATGGCTACACCTTC. Translating it yields CASSLEQGKFSYGYTF.

In this sample, this clonotype turned up many times. In DNA, the CDR3 is TGTGCCAGCAGTGAAATTGGGGCTTGGGAGAACACTGAAGCTTTCTTT. It yields the protein CASSEIGAWENTEAFF. The V call is TRBV2, the J call TRBJ1-1; possible D gene TRBD1, 5 bases. The germline V gene encodes CDR1 SNHLY and CDR2 FYNNEI. Trimming removed 2 bases at V and 1 base at J, with 14 bases between. The CDR3 runs to 16 residues.

The V and J genes are TRBV7-9 and TRBJ2-7; 8 bases align to TRBD2. Germline assignment: CDR1 SEHNR and CDR2 FQNEAQ (reference sequence). With V trimmed by 4 bases and J by 7 bases, 3 bases remained unmatched. This CDR3 contains 12 residues. As DNA, the CDR3 is TGTGCCAGCAGCTCCCCGGGAGGGGAGCAGTACTTC. Amino acids: CASSSPGGEQYF.

This clonotype has at least ten counts. The chain combines TRBV3-1 with TRBJ2-1, with D unclear. This CDR3 is 12 amino acids long. Trimming stripped 3 bases from V and 13 bases from J, with 13 bases between. Germline assignment: CDR1 LGHDT and CDR2 YNNKEL (reference sequence). The CDR3 nucleotides are TGTGCCAGCAGCCAGTTACACGAGGACCAGTTCTTC. This encodes CASSQLHEDQFF.

This clonotype was counted ten times or more. V and J are TRBV4-2 and TRBJ2-7; TRBD2 agrees at 14 bases. CDR3 length equals 18 residues. Germline CDR1 and CDR2: LGHNA and YNFKEQ. With 2 bases clipped from V and 0 bases from J, the junction kept 6 bases outside the gene matches. CDR3 in amino acids: CASSQTGTSGSSSYEQYF. For the CDR3, the DNA is TGTGCCAGCAGCCAAACCGGGACTAGCGGGAGTAGCTCCTACGAGCAGTACTTC.

This clonotype was counted ten times or more. This rearrangement joins TRBV20-1 to TRBJ1-2; 7 bases line up with TRBD1. Trimming removed 5 bases from V and 2 bases from J; junction bases left unmatched: 11. Per germline, CDR1 DFQATT and CDR2 SNEGSKA (reference sequence). The CDR3 contains 15 residues. The CDR3 here is CSAEHLQGTNYGYTF. CDR3 sequence (DNA): TGCAGTGCTGAACACCTACAGGGGACGAACTATGGCTACACCTTC.

This clonotype was observed a few times. The rearrangement links TRBV5-5 to TRBJ1-1; a weak D match, TRBD1 (5 bases). The V gene lost 1 base and the J gene lost 0 bases, with 16 bases spanning the gap. Germline CDR1 SGHKS, CDR2 YYEKEE (reference sequence). The CDR3 is 17 residues long. CDR3 in amino acids: CASSLWWDESMNTEAFF. The CDR3 DNA follows: TGTGCCAGCAGCTTGTGGTGGGACGAATCCATGAACACTGAAGCTTTCTTT.

This clonotype came up many times. CDR3 in DNA: TGTGCCAGCAGCACGGGAGGTGCGGCAGACCGCCGCACAGATACGCAGTATTTT. Its translation is CASSTGGAADRRTDTQYF. The chain employs TRBV7-9 and TRBJ2-3, with TRBD2 identical over 7 bases. Germline V CDR1 and CDR2: SEHNR, FQNEAQ (reference sequence). The CDR3 has 18 amino acids. V shed 5 bases, J shed 1 base, and the junction held 15 bases outside the gene matches.

Many counts were recorded for this clonotype. The rearrangement links TRBV10-3 to TRBJ2-3, with 7 nucleotides matching TRBD1. Germline V gene lookup returns CDR1 ENHRY and CDR2 SYGVKD. V was pared by 10 bases and J by 2 bases, with 12 bases of the junction left unmatched. The CDR3 covers 15 residues. CDR3 loop: CATSRQGINTDTQYF. The CDR3 DNA reads TGTGCCACCTCTCGACAGGGAATTAACACAGATACGCAGTATTTT.

This clonotype was counted ten times or more. This chain connects TRBV12-3 or TRBV12-4 to TRBJ1-3; 8 bases are shared with TRBD1. The trim removed 8 bases at V and 3 bases at J, leaving 9 bases unmatched. The CDR3 length is 15 residues. The CDR3 loop is CASVLAGGVGNTIYF. Written as DNA, the CDR3 is TGTGCCAGCGTTCTCGCAGGGGGCGTTGGAAACACCATATATTTT.

This clonotype was counted at least ten times. J is TRBJ2-5 and V is TRBV20-1, with TRBD1 matching over 7 bases. The CDR3 is made up of 18 amino acids. The junction had 20 bases not matched to a gene; V was cut back by 3 bases and J by 4 bases. The germline CDR1 and CDR2 sequences are DFQATT and SNEGSKA (reference sequence). DNA for the CDR3: TGCAGTGCTAGGGGGCCGACAGGGTCCCACCAAAATGCAGAGACCCAGTACTTC. As protein: CSARGPTGSHQNAETQYF.

This clonotype occurred many times. V and J are TRBV28 and TRBJ1-5; a possible D gene is TRBD1 (5 bases). There are 14 residues in the CDR3. Trimming took off 0 bases at V and 5 bases at J, with 8 bases between the two ends. The V gene's germline CDR1 is MDHEN and CDR2 SYDVKM. This chain's CDR3 is CASSLWQGHQPQHF. The CDR3 DNA reads as TGTGCCAGCAGTTTATGGCAGGGCCATCAGCCCCAGCATTTT. Full variable domain (missing parts from reference TRBV28 and TRBJ1-5): DVKVTQSSRYLVKRTGEKVFLECVQDMDHENMFWYRQDPGLGLRLIYFSYDVKMKEKGDIPEGYSVSREKKERFSLILESASTNQTSMYLCASSLWQGHQPQHFGDGTRLSIL.

This clonotype was seen many times. The chain couples TRBV6-6 to TRBJ1-6, with TRBD1 identical over 7 bases. CDR3 length equals 14 residues. The germline gives CDR1 MNHNY, CDR2 SVGAGI (reference sequence). V trimming: 4 bases; J trimming: 10 bases; junction bases outside the gene matches: 7. The CDR3 nucleotides are TGTGCCAGCAGTTCGACAGGGAAAAACTCACCCCTCCACTTT. Encoded protein: CASSSTGKNSPLHF.

A word on this clonotype: A much more abundant neighbour one base away suggests this may be a read error. V usage is TRBV7-9 and J usage is TRBJ2-5, with D possibly matching TRBD2 (5 bases). V lost 7 bases and J lost 7, with 13 bases in between. CDR3 length: 12 amino acids. Germline loops: CDR1 SEHNR, CDR2 FQNEAQ (reference sequence). CDR3 amino acids: CASIPLEGTQYF. The CDR3 nucleotides are TGTGCCAGCATCCCCCTTGAGGGGACCCAGTACTTC.

This clonotype was counted ten times or more. This rearrangement joins TRBV28 to TRBJ1-5; D might be TRBD1 (6 bases). This CDR3 spans 14 amino acids. Germline lookup yields CDR1 MDHEN and CDR2 SYDVKM. The ends were cut back, 1 base at V and 2 bases at J, with 6 bases in the middle. CDR3 in amino acids: CASSLSGGNQPQHF. The CDR3 DNA reads as TGTGCCAGCAGTTTATCAGGGGGCAATCAGCCCCAGCATTTT.